This entry describes one T cell receptor (beta chain). As yet, its antigen is unknown. Using immunoSEQ multiplex PCR, the repertoire was profiled, and TCRdb retains in-frame clones only, with some absent. Of approximately 46,000 clones in the sample, approximately 74% were seen once. The CDR3 extends over 14 amino acids. Germline V gene data show CDR1 as KGHSH and CDR2 as LQKENI. The junction had 8 bases not matched to a gene; V was cut back by 7 bases and J by 7 bases. Subsequent to a culture period of around eleven days, CD4+ T cells were isolated. Convalescent patients had PCR-confirmed SARS-CoV-2 infection between March and December 2020. Half the medium was swapped for IL-2 medium on days 3 and 7. This entry is derived from a study of vaccination effects on CD4 cells after COVID-19. Study-wide findings and caveats: Convalescents' spike-reactive clones after vaccination were mainly made up of new clones that the vaccine induced. Marked clonal contraction of both clone types appeared late after vaccination.

V is TRBV18 and J is TRBJ1-4, with 8 bases fitting TRBD1. The source material was CD4+ T cells from PBMCs cultured without peptide, sampled before COVID-19 vaccination. The sequence came from a human donor who had a prior SARS-CoV-2 infection. As DNA, the CDR3 is TGTGCCAGCTACCCAGGGGGCGCTTCTGAAAAACTGTTTTTT. Amino acids: CASYPGGASEKLFF. Complete variable domain (other parts from reference TRBV18 and TRBJ1-4): NAGVMQNPRHLVRRRGQEARLRCSPMKGHSHVYWYRQLPEEGLKFMVYLQKENIIDESGMPKERFSAEFPKEGPSILRIQQVVRGDSAAYFCASYPGGASEKLFFGSGTQLSVL.